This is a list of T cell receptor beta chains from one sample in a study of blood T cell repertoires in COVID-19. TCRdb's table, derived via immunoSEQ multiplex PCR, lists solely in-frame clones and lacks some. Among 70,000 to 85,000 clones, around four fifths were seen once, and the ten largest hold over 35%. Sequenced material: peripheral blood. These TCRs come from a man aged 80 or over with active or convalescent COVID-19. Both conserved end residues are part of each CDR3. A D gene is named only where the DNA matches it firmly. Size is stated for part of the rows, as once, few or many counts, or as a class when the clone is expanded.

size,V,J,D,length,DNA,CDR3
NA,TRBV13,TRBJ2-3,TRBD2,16,TGTGCCAGCACCTCTCTAGCGGGGTCAGGCACAGATACGCAGTATTTT,CASTSLAGSGTDTQYF
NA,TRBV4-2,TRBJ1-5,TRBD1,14,TGTGCCAGCAGCCAAGGACAGGGGATTACGCCCCAGCATTTT,CASSQGQGITPQHF
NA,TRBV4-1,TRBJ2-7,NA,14,TGCGCCAGCAGCCAAGAACAGGGCCACAGAGAGCAGTACTTC,CASSQEQGHREQYF
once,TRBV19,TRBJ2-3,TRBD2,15,TGTGCCAGTAGTAGACTAGCGGGGGGCTCAGATACGCAGTATTTT,CASSRLAGGSDTQYF
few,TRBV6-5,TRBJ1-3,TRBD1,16,TGTGCCAGCAGTTCGGGACAGACGATCTCTGGAAACACCATATATTTT,CASSSGQTISGNTIYF
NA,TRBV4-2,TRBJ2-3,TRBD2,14,TGTGCCAGCAGTCCTTCGGGACTAGCGGATACGCAGTATTTT,CASSPSGLADTQYF
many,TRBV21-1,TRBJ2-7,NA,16,TGTGCCAGCAGCAAAGAGGAGGGGGGGGTTTTAAGCGAGCAGTACTTC,CASSKEEGGVLSEQYF
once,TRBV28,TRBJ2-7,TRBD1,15,TGTGCCAGCAGTCCCCCCGGGACAGGACCCTACGAGCAGTACTTC,CASSPPGTGPYEQYF
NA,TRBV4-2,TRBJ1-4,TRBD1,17,TGTGCCAGCAGCCAAAACAGGGGTGAGGGGGTTAATGAAAAACTGTTTTTT,CASSQNRGEGVNEKLFF
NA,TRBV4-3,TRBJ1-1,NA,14,TGCGCCAGCAGGGGGGCTTTTGGGAACACTGAAGCTTTCTTT,CASRGAFGNTEAFF
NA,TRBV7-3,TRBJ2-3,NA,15,TGTGCCAGCAGCTTAAATGCGGGGAACACAGATACGCAGTATTTT,CASSLNAGNTDTQYF
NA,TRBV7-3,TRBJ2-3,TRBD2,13,TGTGCCAGCAGCGGGGGGGGCACAGATACGCAGTATTTT,CASSGGGTDTQYF
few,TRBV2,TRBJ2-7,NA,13,TGTGCCGCCGAGGTAGGAAGCTCCTACGAGCAGTACTTC,CAAEVGSSYEQYF
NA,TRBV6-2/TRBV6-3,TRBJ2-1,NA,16,TGTGCCAGCAGCCCTCCCACAAGGAGCTCCTACAATGAGCAGTTCTTC,CASSPPTRSSYNEQFF
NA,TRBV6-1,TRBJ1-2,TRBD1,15,TGTGCCAGCAGTGAAGCGTTTGGACAGGACTATGGCTACACCTTC,CASSEAFGQDYGYTF
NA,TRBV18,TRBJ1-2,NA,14,TGTGCCAGCTCACCGGCTCCTTGGGGGCATGGCTACACCTTC,CASSPAPWGHGYTF
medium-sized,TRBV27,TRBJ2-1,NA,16,TGTGCCAGCACCCAAGGGGGGGTAAGCTCCTACAATGAGCAGTTCTTC,CASTQGGVSSYNEQFF
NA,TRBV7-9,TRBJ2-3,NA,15,TGTGCCAGCAGCTTAGGGCTGGGCGGCACAGATACGCAGTATTTT,CASSLGLGGTDTQYF
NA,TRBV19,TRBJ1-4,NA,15,TGTGCCAGTAGCCCACTCGGGGGGCGTGATGAAAAACTGTTTTTT,CASSPLGGRDEKLFF
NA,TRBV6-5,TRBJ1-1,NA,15,TGTGCCAGCAGTTCCCCTTTCTCGGGGGGCACTGAAGCTTTCTTT,CASSSPFSGGTEAFF
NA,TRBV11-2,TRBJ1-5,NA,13,TGTGCCAGCAGCTTACGGGGTTATCAGCCCCAGCATTTT,CASSLRGYQPQHF
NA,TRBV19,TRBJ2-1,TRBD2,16,TGTGCCAGTAGTACCGGAACTAGCGGAGGTTACAATGAGCAGTTCTTC,CASSTGTSGGYNEQFF
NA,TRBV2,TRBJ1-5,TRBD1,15,TGTGCCAGCAGTGAAGGACAGGGATGGAATCAGCCCCAGCATTTT,CASSEGQGWNQPQHF
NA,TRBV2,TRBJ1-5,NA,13,TGTGCCAGCAGTTGGCCACCGGGTCAGCCCCAGCATTTT,CASSWPPGQPQHF
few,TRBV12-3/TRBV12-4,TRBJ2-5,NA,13,TGTGCCAGCAGTTTACGACAGAAAGAGACCCAGTACTTC,CASSLRQKETQYF
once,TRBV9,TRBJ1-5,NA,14,TGTGCCAGCAGCGCCGAGTACAGCAATCAGCCCCAGCATTTT,CASSAEYSNQPQHF
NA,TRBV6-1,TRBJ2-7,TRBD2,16,TGTGCCAGCAGTGCACTAGCGGGAAGAGGCTCCTACGAGCAGTACTTC,CASSALAGRGSYEQYF
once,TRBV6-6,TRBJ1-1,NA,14,TGTGCCAGCACCTCAAAAAACGCCCAGGGGAAAGCTTTCTTT,CASTSKNAQGKAFF
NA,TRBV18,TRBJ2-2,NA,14,TGTGCCAGCTCACCGGGCAGAGACACCGGGGAGCTGTTTTTT,CASSPGRDTGELFF
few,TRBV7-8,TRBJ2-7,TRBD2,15,TGTGCCAGCAGCTTTAGCGGGGGGCCGACCTACGAGCAGTACTTC,CASSFSGGPTYEQYF
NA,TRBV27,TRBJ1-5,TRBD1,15,TGTGCCAGCAGTCATAACAGGGGTAGCAATCAGCCCCAGCATTTT,CASSHNRGSNQPQHF
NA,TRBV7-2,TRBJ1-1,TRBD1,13,TGTGCCAGCAGCGAGGGGGCGAACACTGAAGCTTTCTTT,CASSEGANTEAFF
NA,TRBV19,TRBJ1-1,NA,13,TGTGCCAGTAGTGAAGGCAGGGACACTGAAGCTTTCTTT,CASSEGRDTEAFF